Listed here are 26 T cell receptor beta chains from one sample, sequenced in a study of CD8 T cells in Susac syndrome. The RNA, roughly 0.5 to 1 ug, was put through reverse transcription using random hexamers. TCRdb recomputed calls from the immunoSEQ multiplex PCR reads with MiXCR, one row per CDR3 protein. The sample contains some 150,000 distinct CDR3 sequences, just under 95% of which appear only once. The material sequenced was CD8+ T cells from PBMCs. The receptors shown here come from a human donor with multiple sclerosis.

The V call is TRBV7-9, the J call TRBJ2-2; a weak D match, TRBD1 (6 bases). The germline V gene has CDR1 SEHNR and CDR2 FQNEAQ (reference sequence). CDR3 length equals 17 residues. V was clipped by 5 bases and J by 1 base, with 17 bases between them. CDR3 protein: CASSPYEGRGNTGELFF. The CDR3 region has the DNA TGTGCCAGCAGCCCGTATGAGGGCAGGGGGAACACCGGGGAGCTGTTTTTT.

J is TRBJ2-1 and V is TRBV7-9, with 8 positions matching TRBD2. The CDR3 length is 16 residues. The V and J ends lost 5 bases and 4 bases, in that order; junction bases with no gene match: 10. The V gene's germline CDR1 is SEHNR and CDR2 FQNEAQ (reference sequence). In DNA, the CDR3 is TGTGCCAGCAGCCCCGCCTCTAGCGGGCGATACAATGAGCAGTTCTTC. Encoded protein: CASSPASSGRYNEQFF.

V gene TRBV9 combines with J gene TRBJ1-2; possible D gene TRBD1, 5 bases. Trimming pared 3 bases from V and 3 bases from J, leaving 9 bases between. Germline V gene data show CDR1 as SGDLS and CDR2 as YYNGEE. CDR3 length: 13 amino acids. The CDR3 protein is CASSAAGDYGYTF. In DNA form, the CDR3 reads TGTGCCAGCAGCGCCGCGGGGGACTATGGCTACACCTTC. Based on the CDR3 plus reference TRBV9 and TRBJ1-2, the full variable domain is DSGVTQTPKHLITATGQRVTLRCSPRSGDLSVYWYQQSLDQGLQFLIQYYNGEERAKGNILERFSAQQFPDLHSELNLSSLELGDSALYFCASSAAGDYGYTFGSGTRLTVV.

This chain uses TRBV27 with TRBJ1-2; 8 bases are shared with TRBD1. V was pared by 4 bases and J by 5 bases, with 9 bases of the junction left unmatched. Germline-derived CDR1 and CDR2 are MNHEY and SMNVEV (reference sequence). The CDR3 consists of 15 residues. CDR3 in amino acids: CASSSHGQGSYGYTF. Written as DNA, the CDR3 is TGTGCCAGCAGTTCCCACGGACAGGGTTCATATGGCTACACCTTC.

This chain links TRBV29-1 with TRBJ1-1; unclear D gene. The length of the CDR3 is 13 residues. With 6 bases removed from V and 11 bases from J, the gap between germline ends came to 22 bases. Germline V lookup: CDR1 SQVTM, CDR2 ANQGSEA. CDR3 in amino acids: CSVEVGLPTAAFF. CDR3 sequence (DNA): TGCAGCGTCGAGGTAGGGCTACCCACGGCGGCTTTCTTT.

This clonotype was seen a single time. The CDR3 loop reads CSALTPVHEHSGANVLTF. CDR3 DNA: TGCAGTGCCCTAACCCCCGTTCACGAACACTCTGGGGCCAACGTCCTGACTTTC. V is TRBV20-1 and J is TRBJ2-6; no firm D call. Between the trimmed V and J ends, which lost 6 bases and 0 bases, there was a span of 21 bases. Per germline, CDR1 DFQATT and CDR2 SNEGSKA (reference sequence). CDR3 length: 18 residues.

The chain uses TRBV13 and TRBJ1-1; 10 bases map to TRBD1. Germline assignment: CDR1 PRHDT and CDR2 FYEKMQ (reference sequence). The CDR3 extends over 14 amino acids. V trimming: 6 bases; J trimming: 0 bases; junction bases outside the gene matches: 1. This CDR3 is CASRTGGLNTEAFF. In DNA form, the CDR3 reads TGTGCCAGCAGGACAGGGGGCTTGAACACTGAAGCTTTCTTT.

The chain links TRBV4-1 to TRBJ2-1; 7 bases agree with TRBD2. With V trimmed by 1 base and J by 2 bases, 5 bases remained unmatched. The CDR3 consists of 16 residues. CDR1 MGHRA and CDR2 YSYEKL come from the germline V gene. CDR3 DNA: TGCGCCAGCAGCCAAGGGGAGGGGCCCCCCTACAATGAGCAGTTCTTC. Amino acid sequence: CASSQGEGPPYNEQFF.

The genes are TRBV28 and TRBJ2-1, with unresolved D. Trimming removed 5 bases at V and 5 bases at J, with 13 bases between. CDR3 size: 14 residues. Germline V CDR1 and CDR2: MDHEN, SYDVKM. CDR3 sequence reads: CASSPTPMNNEQFF. CDR3 DNA: TGTGCCAGCAGTCCTACCCCGATGAACAATGAGCAGTTCTTC.

The CDR3 region is CAISVTSGQGTGELFF. The CDR3 nucleotides are TGTGCCATCAGTGTAACATCGGGACAGGGGACCGGGGAGCTGTTTTTT. The chain combines TRBV10-3 with TRBJ2-2; TRBD1 matches 10 bases. J gave up 5 bases and V 4 bases, and 7 bases lay outside the gene matches. The germline V gene encodes CDR1 ENHRY and CDR2 SYGVKD. This CDR3 contains 16 residues.

CDR3 residues: CASSKQGGREAETQYF. The CDR3 region has the DNA TGTGCCAGCAGCAAACAAGGTGGCAGGGAGGCGGAGACCCAGTACTTC. The chain has TRBV7-9 and TRBJ2-5, with D possibly being TRBD2 (6 bases). This CDR3 comprises 16 residues. Germline V gene sequence: CDR1 SEHNR, CDR2 FQNEAQ (reference sequence). Trimming left V 5 bases short and J 5 bases short, with 21 bases between.

CDR3: CSARTRGVLKASEQFF. The CDR3 DNA reads as TGCAGTGCTAGGACAAGAGGCGTATTAAAGGCTTCTGAGCAGTTCTTC. The chain combines TRBV20-1 with TRBJ2-1; D unclear. This CDR3 is built from 16 residues. Deletions cut 3 bases from V and 9 bases from J, with 24 bases between. Germline loops: CDR1 DFQATT, CDR2 SNEGSKA (reference sequence).

The chain carries TRBV27 and TRBJ1-6; D might be TRBD1 (5 bases). The V and J ends lost 5 bases and 12 bases respectively, with 17 bases between them. The CDR3 is 14 amino acids. CDR1 is MNHEY, CDR2 SMNVEV, per germline (reference sequence). CDR3 region: CASSLGTPQKPLHF. The CDR3 nucleotides are TGTGCCAGCAGTCTCGGGACTCCCCAGAAACCCCTCCACTTT.

The chain joins TRBV12-3 or TRBV12-4 to TRBJ2-1; unclear D gene. The CDR3 extends over 16 amino acids. V lost 6 bases and J 0 bases, leaving 15 bases between the germline ends. The CDR3 coding sequence is TGTGCCAGCAGCCCTGGACCTGCCGGCTCCTACAATGAGCAGTTCTTC. Translation: CASSPGPAGSYNEQFF.

The chain links TRBV4-3 to TRBJ2-1; D possibly uses TRBD1 or TRBD2 (5 bases each). Trimming removed 0 bases from V and 8 bases from J, with 23 bases in between. This CDR3 contains 18 residues. CDR1 is LGHNA and CDR2 is YSLEER in the germline V gene. The CDR3: CASSQDLGEVAGGHEQFF. In nucleotides, the CDR3 is TGCGCCAGCAGCCAAGATTTGGGGGAAGTAGCAGGCGGGCATGAGCAGTTCTTC.

V and J are TRBV30 and TRBJ1-1; TRBD1 is a possible D gene (5 bases). From germline, CDR1 is GTSNPN and CDR2 SVGIG (reference sequence). The V gene lost 0 bases and the J gene lost 0 bases, with 8 bases spanning the gap. This CDR3 comprises 14 residues. In DNA, the CDR3 is TGTGCCTGGAGTGTACCACAGGTGAACACTGAAGCTTTCTTT. Its protein is CAWSVPQVNTEAFF.

This clonotype was counted a single time. The chain links TRBV30 to TRBJ1-2; TRBD1 matches 9 bases. CDR1 is GTSNPN and CDR2 is SVGIG in the germline V gene (reference sequence). This CDR3 contains 14 residues. The junction had 9 bases not matched to a gene; V was cut back by 6 bases and J by 4 bases. The CDR3 DNA reads TGTGCCTGTCTCCGGGACAGGGCGTCCTATGGCTACACCTTC. Protein product: CACLRDRASYGYTF.

The chain couples TRBV29-1 to TRBJ2-7; D call uncertain. Between the trimmed V and J ends, which lost 6 bases and 6 bases, there was a span of 18 bases. Per the germline V gene, CDR1 is SQVTM and CDR2 is ANQGSEA. The CDR3 is 13 residues long. The CDR3 DNA reads as TGCAGCGTCACCTCGGGTAGGGATAGCGAGCAGTACTTC. Translated: CSVTSGRDSEQYF.

V is TRBV6-6 and J is TRBJ1-1, with D maybe TRBD1 (5 bases). Germline V gene sequence: CDR1 MNHNY, CDR2 SVGAGI (reference sequence). V lost 4 bases and J lost 3, with 12 bases in between. The CDR3 runs 14 residues. The CDR3 sequence is CASSSHPGDTEAFF. DNA for the CDR3: TGTGCCAGCAGTTCCCACCCGGGGGACACTGAAGCTTTCTTT.

DNA for the CDR3: TGCGCCAGCAGCCAACCCGGGGGGGGATTGGAGCAGTTCTTC. Encoded protein: CASSQPGGGLEQFF. This sequence joins TRBV4-1 and TRBJ2-1; 8 positions match TRBD2. The CDR3 has 14 amino acids. Germline CDR1 is MGHRA and CDR2 is YSYEKL. Trimming removed 2 bases from V and 10 bases from J; junction bases left unmatched: 7.

This chain uses TRBV6-1 with TRBJ1-2; the D gene is possibly TRBD1 (5 bases). CDR3 length equals 15 residues. The ends were cut back, 1 base at V and 5 bases at J, with 14 bases in the middle. CDR1 is MNHNS, CDR2 SASEGT, per germline. CDR3 coding DNA: TGTGCCAGCAGTGAAGTCCCAGTAAGGGGATATGGCTACACCTTC. It yields the protein CASSEVPVRGYGYTF.

This CDR3 reads CATSTGTSPAETQYF. CDR3 DNA: TGTGCCACCAGCACCGGGACTTCCCCCGCGGAGACCCAGTACTTC. This rearrangement joins TRBV15 to TRBJ2-5; D perhaps matches TRBD2 (6 bases). From germline, CDR1 is LNHNV and CDR2 YYDKDF (reference sequence). V shed 4 bases and J shed 5 bases, with 17 bases lying between them. This CDR3 spans 15 amino acids.

The V gene is TRBV20-1, the J gene TRBJ1-2, with a tentative D call TRBD1 (5 bases). The CDR3 spans 14 residues. Trimming took 0 bases from V and 7 from J, leaving 15 bases between them. In germline, CDR1 is DFQATT, CDR2 SNEGSKA (reference sequence). The CDR3 DNA follows: TGCAGTGCTAGAGATAGACAGATCTGTTGTGGCTACACCTTC. Translated: CSARDRQICCGYTF.

This chain connects TRBV6-5 to TRBJ1-6; 7 positions match TRBD1. Germline-derived CDR1 and CDR2 are MNHEY and SVGAGI. V dropped 6 bases and J dropped 10; count of bases not matched to a gene: 9. The CDR3 sequence is 14 residues long. The CDR3 protein is CASSQANRGSPLHF. The CDR3 bases are TGTGCCAGCAGCCAAGCTAACAGGGGATCACCCCTCCACTTT.

The chain couples TRBV24-1 to TRBJ2-2; D assignment may be TRBD1 or TRBD2 (5 bases each). The CDR3 has 13 amino acids. V dropped 11 bases and J dropped 0 bases, with 9 bases sitting between them. Germline CDR1 and CDR2: KGHDR and SFDVKD. CDR3 nucleotide sequence: TGTGCCATCCAGGGAGCGAACACCGGGGAGCTGTTTTTT. As protein: CAIQGANTGELFF.

The rearrangement links TRBV27 to TRBJ2-2; no clear D. Trimming took off 6 bases at V and 0 bases at J, with 14 bases between the two ends. CDR1 and CDR2 (germline): MNHEY, SMNVEV (reference sequence). This CDR3 region has 16 residues. The CDR3 region has the DNA TGTGCCAGCAGAACAGTCAAGTATCCGAACACCGGGGAGCTGTTTTTT. Translation gives CASRTVKYPNTGELFF.